The 23 T cell receptor beta chains in this list originate from one sample, sequenced in a study of cytomegalovirus exposure and HLA in healthy donors. The PCR used 60 Vbeta and 13 Jbeta primers. Profiling relied on immunoSEQ multiplex PCR, and the TCRdb table lists in-frame clones only, not all of them. Among 100,000 to 150,000 clones listed, 81% were seen once. Specimen: PBMCs. These receptors came from a young man in good health and CMV-seropositive.

This rearrangement joins TRBV25-1 to TRBJ1-2; TRBD1 matches at 7 bases. Germline V gene lookup returns CDR1 MGHDK and CDR2 SYGVNS. The V gene end was trimmed by 7 bases and the J gene end by 8 bases; junction bases not matched to a gene: 7. This CDR3 region has 12 residues. CDR3 protein: CASTGQVEGYTF. As DNA, the CDR3 is TGTGCCAGCACCGGACAGGTGGAGGGCTACACCTTC.

The genes are TRBV4-3 and TRBJ1-5; a possible D gene is TRBD1 (5 bases). CDR3 size: 19 residues. V gave up 3 bases and J gave up 0 bases, with 21 bases separating them. Germline V gene sequence: CDR1 LGHNA, CDR2 YSLEER. CDR3 coding DNA: TGCGCCAGCAGCCATCTTAAAGGACATTTACTTTATAGCAATCAGCCCCAGCATTTT. As protein: CASSHLKGHLLYSNQPQHF.

CDR3 in amino acids: CASSPRGGYEQYF. The DNA of the CDR3 is TGTGCCAGCAGCCCGCGGGGGGGCTACGAGCAGTACTTC. The chain links TRBV7-9 to TRBJ2-7; 9 nucleotides agree with TRBD2. The J segment lost 3 bases and the V segment lost 5 bases, leaving 2 bases of the junction unmatched. The CDR3 contains 13 residues. Germline CDR1 and CDR2: SEHNR and FQNEAQ (reference sequence).

Details on this clone: The junction does not match germline at one end; this may be a read error. CDR3 in DNA: TGTGCCAGCAGCCACGAAACCGACCTCCTGGGTCATGAGAGGAGCTTT. Translated: CASSHETDLLGHERSF. The chain couples TRBV4-2 to TRBJ1-1; D is uncertain. The CDR3 covers 16 residues. Germline values: CDR1 LGHNA, CDR2 YNFKEQ.

The chain joins TRBV9 to TRBJ2-2, with 10 bases matching TRBD2. V shed 4 bases, J shed 4 bases, and the junction held 7 bases outside the gene matches. Germline V gene data show CDR1 as SGDLS and CDR2 as YYNGEE. The CDR3 loop spans 16 amino acids. The CDR3, as DNA: TGTGCCAGCAGCCTAGGGACTAGCGTTCGCACCGGGGAGCTGTTTTTT. This sequence encodes CASSLGTSVRTGELFF. Full variable domain (missing parts from reference TRBV9 and TRBJ2-2): DSGVTQTPKHLITATGQRVTLRCSPRSGDLSVYWYQQSLDQGLQFLIQYYNGEERAKGNILERFSAQQFPDLHSELNLSSLELGDSALYFCASSLGTSVRTGELFFGEGSRLTVL.

This chain joins TRBV5-5 and TRBJ1-1; maybe TRBD1 (5 bases). The CDR3 runs 13 residues. V lost 1 base to trimming and J lost 10 bases, with 14 bases between them. In germline, CDR1 is SGHKS, CDR2 YYEKEE (reference sequence). The CDR3 reads CASSLTLRGSAFF. The CDR3 DNA reads as TGTGCCAGCAGCTTGACGTTAAGGGGATCAGCTTTCTTT.

This rearrangement joins TRBV7-2 to TRBJ2-1; 8 positions match TRBD2. J lost 8 bases, V lost 4 bases, and 10 bases had no gene match. Germline V gene lookup returns CDR1 SGHTA and CDR2 FQGNSA. The CDR3 is 15 residues long. The CDR3 DNA is TGTGCCAGCAGCTCGCCAGCGGGAGTGGGGCATGAGCAGTTCTTC. It encodes CASSSPAGVGHEQFF. Filled out from reference TRBV7-2 and TRBJ2-1, the complete variable domain reads GAGVSQSPSNKVTEKGKDVELRCDPISGHTALYWYRQSLGQGLEFLIYFQGNSAPDKSGLPSDRFSAERTGGSVSTLTIQRTQQEDSAVYLCASSSPAGVGHEQFFGPGTRLTVL.

This clone was observed a single time. The chain links TRBV14 to TRBJ2-1, with a tentative D call TRBD2 (6 bases). In germline, CDR1 is SGHDN, CDR2 FVKESK. V was shortened by 3 bases and J by 8 bases, with 17 bases between the two germline ends. CDR3 length equals 15 residues. The CDR3 reads CASSQFRLGLYEQFF. Written as DNA, the CDR3 is TGTGCCAGCAGCCAGTTCCGACTAGGTCTCTATGAGCAGTTCTTC.

The chain employs TRBV4-3 and TRBJ2-1; perhaps TRBD1 as D (5 bases). Between the trimmed V and J ends, which lost 0 bases and 9 bases, there was a span of 9 bases. The CDR3 consists of 13 residues. CDR1 LGHNA and CDR2 YSLEER come from the germline V gene. CDR3 region: CASSQDRVGEQFF. The CDR3 nucleotides are TGCGCCAGCAGCCAAGACAGGGTTGGTGAGCAGTTCTTC.

The chain links TRBV5-4 to TRBJ2-1; TRBD1 agrees at 10 bases. Germline CDR1 is SGHNT and CDR2 is YYREEE (reference sequence). CDR3 length equals 15 residues. The J segment lost 5 bases and the V segment lost 7 bases, leaving 9 bases of the junction unmatched. CDR3: CASHRTGGGHNEQFF. The CDR3 DNA sequence: TGTGCCAGCCACCGGACAGGGGGAGGCCACAATGAGCAGTTCTTC.

This rearrangement joins TRBV13 to TRBJ1-5; TRBD1 aligns across 8 bases. Germline V gene lookup returns CDR1 PRHDT and CDR2 FYEKMQ (reference sequence). This CDR3 contains 14 residues. J lost 7 bases, V lost 4 bases, and 6 bases had no gene match. CDR3 sequence (DNA): TGTGCCAGCAGCTCAGGACAGGGTGGGCAGCCCCAGCATTTT. Amino acid sequence: CASSSGQGGQPQHF.

This clone was observed a few times. This chain uses TRBV18 with TRBJ1-1, with D perhaps TRBD1 (5 bases). Germline CDR1 reads KGHSH; CDR2 reads LQKENI. V was shortened by 2 bases and J by 0 bases, with 7 bases between the two germline ends. The CDR3 sequence is 14 residues long. CDR3 in DNA: TGTGCCAGCTCACCAAGACAGTTGAACACTGAAGCTTTCTTT. It translates to CASSPRQLNTEAFF.

The chain joins TRBV30 to TRBJ2-2; 7 nucleotides line up with TRBD1. CDR1 is GTSNPN and CDR2 is SVGIG in the germline V gene (reference sequence). The junction had 7 bases not matched to a gene; V was cut back by 8 bases and J by 7 bases. CDR3 length: 12 residues. The CDR3 region is CATNRGGGELFF. The CDR3 nucleotides are TGTGCCACCAACAGGGGTGGCGGGGAGCTGTTTTTT.

With regard to this clone: One end of the junction does not line up with germline, which may come from a read error. J is TRBJ2-5 and V is TRBV5-1; 7 nucleotides line up with TRBD1. There are 16 residues in the CDR3. Per germline, CDR1 SGHRS and CDR2 YFSETQ. CDR3 sequence: CVSSFYRQGGGETQYF. CDR3 nucleotide sequence: TGCGTCAGCAGCTTTTATCGACAGGGTGGAGGAGAGACCCAGTACTTC.

The chain links TRBV19 to TRBJ1-6; TRBD1 aligns across 7 bases. The V segment lost 3 bases and the J segment 6 bases; nucleotides outside the gene matches: 5. Germline CDR1 reads LNHDA; CDR2 reads SQIVND (reference sequence). The CDR3 totals 15 residues. The CDR3 region is CASSMETGINSPLHF. In DNA, the CDR3 is TGTGCCAGTAGTATGGAGACAGGGATTAATTCACCCCTCCACTTT. The full variable domain, its missing parts supplied by reference TRBV19 and TRBJ1-6, is DGGITQSPKYLFRKEGQNVTLSCEQNLNHDAMYWYRQDPGQGLRLIYYSQIVNDFQKGDIAEGYSVSREKKESFPLTVTSAQKNPTAFYLCASSMETGINSPLHFGNGTRLTVT.

The V gene is TRBV5-1, the J gene TRBJ2-5; D might be TRBD1 (6 bases). The length of the CDR3 is 14 residues. The V end was cut by 3 bases, the J end by 1 base, with 10 bases between. Germline V gives CDR1 SGHRS, CDR2 YFSETQ. The CDR3 loop is CASSSRQAQETQYF. In DNA form, the CDR3 reads TGCGCCAGCAGCTCACGACAGGCCCAAGAGACCCAGTACTTC.

Of note for this clone: Additional DNA sequences in this sample encode the identical CDR3. This chain links TRBV9 with TRBJ2-5, with 11 nucleotides matching TRBD2. V shed 0 bases and J 5 bases; nucleotides not matched to a gene: 0. The CDR3 sequence is 14 residues long. CDR1 is SGDLS and CDR2 is YYNGEE in the germline V gene. DNA for the CDR3: TGTGCCAGCAGCGTAGCTAGCGGGGGGGAGACCCAGTACTTC. Its translation is CASSVASGGETQYF.

V is TRBV4-3 and J is TRBJ2-3; D is perhaps TRBD2 (6 bases). Trimming took off 3 bases at V and 4 bases at J, with 23 bases between the two ends. Germline V lookup: CDR1 LGHNA, CDR2 YSLEER. The CDR3 consists of 18 residues. CDR3 bases: TGCGCCAGCAGCCAGGGGACCGGGAGAGGTGGGTTGGCAGATACGCAGTATTTT. It specifies CASSQGTGRGGLADTQYF.

V gene TRBV2 combines with J gene TRBJ2-2; tentatively, D is TRBD1 (5 bases). CDR1 is SNHLY and CDR2 is FYNNEI in the germline V gene. CDR3 length: 14 amino acids. Between the trimmed V and J ends, which lost 8 bases and 3 bases, there was a span of 13 bases. The DNA of the CDR3 is TGTGCCAGCGATCCACAGGAATACACCGGGGAGCTGTTTTTT. This sequence encodes CASDPQEYTGELFF.

This chain joins TRBV7-9 and TRBJ1-1; 10 nucleotides align to TRBD1. Germline-derived CDR1 and CDR2 are SEHNR and FQNEAQ (reference sequence). The V and J ends lost 5 bases and 5 bases, in that order; junction bases with no gene match: 5. The CDR3 has 14 residues. Here the CDR3 DNA reads TGTGCCAGCAGCCATCGGGACAGGGGAACTGAAGCTTTCTTT. Its protein product is CASSHRDRGTEAFF.

The count of this clone is one. CDR3 DNA sequence: TGTGCCAGCAGTTACAAGACTAGCGGGGACCTTAGCTCTGGGGCCAACGTCCTGACTTTC. It encodes CASSYKTSGDLSSGANVLTF. This rearrangement joins TRBV2 to TRBJ2-6, with TRBD2 matching 11 bases. J was trimmed by 0 bases and V by 5 bases; bases with no gene match: 12. This CDR3 comprises 20 residues. The V gene's germline CDR1 is SNHLY and CDR2 FYNNEI.

The chain employs TRBV18 and TRBJ1-1; 8 bases align to TRBD1. Losses at the gene ends were 1 base for V and 1 base for J; bases not matched to a gene: 5. Germline V gene lookup returns CDR1 KGHSH and CDR2 LQKENI. CDR3 length: 16 amino acids. The CDR3 nucleotides read TGTGCCAGCTCACCACAGCGGGACAGGAGGAACACTGAAGCTTTCTTT. Its translation is CASSPQRDRRNTEAFF.

CDR3 sequence (DNA): TGCGCCAGCAGCACCCGATCCCAGGGCATGAACACTGAAGCTTTCTTT. Its translation is CASSTRSQGMNTEAFF. The V and J genes are TRBV5-1 and TRBJ1-1; the D gene is possibly TRBD1 (5 bases). V was pared by 4 bases and J by 0 bases, with 16 bases between. Looked up from germline, CDR1 is SGHRS and CDR2 is YFSETQ. This CDR3 is built from 16 residues. Full variable domain (rest looked up from reference TRBV5-1 and TRBJ1-1): KAGVTQTPRYLIKTRGQQVTLSCSPISGHRSVSWYQQTPGQGLQFLFEYFSETQRNKGNFPGRFSGRQFSNSRSEMNVSTLELGDSALYLCASSTRSQGMNTEAFFGQGTRLTVV.